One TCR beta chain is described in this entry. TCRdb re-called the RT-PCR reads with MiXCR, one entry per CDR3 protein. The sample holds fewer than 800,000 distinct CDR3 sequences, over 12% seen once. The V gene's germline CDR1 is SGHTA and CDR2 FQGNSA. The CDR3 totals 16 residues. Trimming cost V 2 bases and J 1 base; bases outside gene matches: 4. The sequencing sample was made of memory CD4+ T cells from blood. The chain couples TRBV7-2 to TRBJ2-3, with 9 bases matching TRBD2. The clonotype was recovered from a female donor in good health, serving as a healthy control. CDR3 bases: TGTGCCAGCAGCTTAAGGCTAGCGGGGCGCACAGATACGCAGTATTTT. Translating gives CASSLRLAGRTDTQYF.